The 11 T cell receptor beta chains in this list originate from one sample, sequenced in a study of metastatic and nonmetastatic thyroid tumors. TCRdb reanalyzed the PCR reads with MiXCR. This table has about 82,000 clones, around 13% appearing once. Patients had received no treatment of any kind before thyroid surgery. Sequenced input: tumor tissue. The receptors come from a female donor with papillary thyroid cancer or a benign thyroid nodule (not recorded which). Some clones in this sample may be carry-over from other donors' samples.

Turning to this clone: One end of the junction is discordant with germline, which a read error may explain. The chain combines TRBV7-9 with TRBJ2-7, with 8 bases aligning to TRBD1. This CDR3 has 13 residues. Germline V gene data show CDR1 as SEHNR and CDR2 as FQNEAQ (reference sequence). The DNA for the CDR3 is TGTGCCAGCCTCTCAGGGACAGGTAACGAGCGGTACTTC. This translates into CASLSGTGNERYF.

The chain links TRBV11-2 to TRBJ2-2; 8 bases agree with TRBD2. Germline V gene data show CDR1 as SGHAT and CDR2 as FQNNGV. The CDR3 has 16 amino acids. The V segment lost 5 bases and the J segment 4 bases; nucleotides outside the gene matches: 9. The CDR3 coding sequence is TGTGCCAGCAGCCTCTATAGCGGGATCGGCACCGGGGAGCTGTTTTTT. Amino acid sequence: CASSLYSGIGTGELFF.

A word on this clone: It may be a read error: a sequence one base away is much more abundant. The chain uses TRBV4-2 and TRBJ2-1, with TRBD2 identical over 8 bases. Germline V lookup: CDR1 LGHNA, CDR2 YNFKEQ. Trimming removed 4 bases from V and 5 bases from J; junction bases left unmatched: 7. The CDR3 loop spans 15 amino acids. The CDR3 nucleotides are TGTGCCAGCAGCCTATCGGGAGGGCTAGACAATGAGCAGTTCTTC. Amino acids: CASSLSGGLDNEQFF.

This clone was observed many times. The chain employs TRBV28 and TRBJ2-7; D ambiguous. Trimming pared 1 base from V and 0 bases from J, leaving 16 bases between. The CDR3 contains 17 residues. Per germline, CDR1 MDHEN and CDR2 SYDVKM. CDR3 loop: CASSLSVASTISYEQYF. The CDR3 DNA follows: TGTGCCAGCAGTTTATCGGTGGCGTCAACAATCTCCTACGAGCAGTACTTC.

This clone was counted a few times. With a much larger clone just one base away, this may be a read error. The DNA for the CDR3 is TGTGCCAGCGGGCAGCGCTCTGGAGACACCATATATTTT. This encodes CASGQRSGDTIYF. The V call is TRBV28, the J call TRBJ1-3, with unresolved D. From germline, CDR1 is MDHEN and CDR2 SYDVKM. The CDR3 consists of 13 residues.

This clone was observed a handful of times. A much more abundant neighbour one base away suggests this may be a read error. This sample also contains other DNA sequences that code for the same CDR3. The chain's CDR3 is CASSYKPYSNQPQHF. The CDR3 DNA reads as TGTGCCAGCAGTTACAAACCTTATAGCAATCAGCCACAGCATTTT. The V gene is TRBV6-6, the J gene TRBJ1-5; D is uncertain. The V gene's germline CDR1 is MNHNY and CDR2 SVGAGI (reference sequence). The CDR3 sequence is 15 residues long.

The genes are TRBV16 and TRBJ1-5; D might be TRBD1 (5 bases). Trimming pared 4 bases from V and 6 bases from J, leaving 16 bases between. Germline V CDR1 and CDR2: KGHSY, FQNENV. The CDR3 consists of 15 residues. CDR3 region: CASSPGGGYFQPQHF. The CDR3 nucleotides read TGTGCCAGCAGCCCGGGGGGGGGTTACTTTCAGCCCCAGCATTTT.

The table lists this clone with many counts. The J gene is TRBJ2-7, the V gene TRBV18; either TRBD1 or TRBD2 may supply D (6 bases each). The germline gives CDR1 KGHSH, CDR2 LQKENI. The CDR3 sequence is 13 residues long. V gave up 3 bases and J gave up 6 bases, with 12 bases separating them. In DNA form, the CDR3 reads TGTGCCAGCTCACCCCCGGGGGCCCCCGAGCAGTACTTC. Translation: CASSPPGAPEQYF.

This clone was seen a few times. The junction shows a germline mismatch at one end, possibly a read error. The CDR3: CASSLGPESVF. CDR3 sequence (DNA): TGTGCCAGCAGCTTAGGTCCTGAAAGCGTCTTC. This chain uses TRBV5-4 with TRBJ2-1, with no clear D. Germline CDR1 reads SGHNT; CDR2 reads YYREEE (reference sequence). The CDR3 consists of 11 residues. Together with reference TRBV5-4 and TRBJ2-1, the CDR3 gives the full variable domain: ETGVTQSPTHLIKTRGQQVTLRCSSQSGHNTVSWYQQALGQGPQFIFQYYREEENGRGNFPPRFSGLQFPNYSSELNVNALELDDSALYLCASSLGPESVFGPGTRLTVL.

Of note for this clone: Just one base apart from a much larger clone, this may be a read error. V is TRBV27 and J is TRBJ2-3, with 7 nucleotides matching TRBD1. CDR3 size: 14 residues. Looked up from germline, CDR1 is MNHEY and CDR2 is SMNVEV (reference sequence). Trimming at V came to 10 bases and at J to 2 bases, leaving 9 bases not matched to a gene. The CDR3 region is CATSLQGSTDTQYF. CDR3 sequence (DNA): TGTGCCACCTCACTACAGGGGTCCACAGATACGCAGTATTTT.

This clone was seen repeatedly, ten times or more. V usage is TRBV28 and J usage is TRBJ2-4; tentative D call: TRBD2 (5 bases). Germline values: CDR1 MDHEN, CDR2 SYDVKM. With 3 bases removed from V and 0 bases from J, the gap between germline ends came to 9 bases. The length of the CDR3 is 15 residues. For the CDR3, the DNA is TGTGCCAGCAGTTTGGGCGGGTTAGCCAAAAACATTCAGTACTTC. Amino acid sequence: CASSLGGLAKNIQYF.